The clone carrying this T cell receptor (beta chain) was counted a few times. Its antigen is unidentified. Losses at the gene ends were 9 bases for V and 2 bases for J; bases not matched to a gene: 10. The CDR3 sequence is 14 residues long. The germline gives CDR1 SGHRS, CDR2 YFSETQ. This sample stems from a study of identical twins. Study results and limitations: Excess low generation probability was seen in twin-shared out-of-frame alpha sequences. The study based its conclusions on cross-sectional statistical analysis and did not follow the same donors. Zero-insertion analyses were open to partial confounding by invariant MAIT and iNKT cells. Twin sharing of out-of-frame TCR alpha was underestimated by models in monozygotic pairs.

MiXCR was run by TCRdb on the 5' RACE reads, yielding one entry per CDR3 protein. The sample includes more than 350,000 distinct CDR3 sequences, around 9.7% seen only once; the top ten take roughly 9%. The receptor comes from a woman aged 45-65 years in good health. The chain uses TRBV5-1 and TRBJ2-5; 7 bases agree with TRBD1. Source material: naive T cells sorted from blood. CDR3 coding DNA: TGCGCCACCGGTACGGGACAGTTGCAAGAGACCCAGTACTTC. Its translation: CATGTGQLQETQYF.